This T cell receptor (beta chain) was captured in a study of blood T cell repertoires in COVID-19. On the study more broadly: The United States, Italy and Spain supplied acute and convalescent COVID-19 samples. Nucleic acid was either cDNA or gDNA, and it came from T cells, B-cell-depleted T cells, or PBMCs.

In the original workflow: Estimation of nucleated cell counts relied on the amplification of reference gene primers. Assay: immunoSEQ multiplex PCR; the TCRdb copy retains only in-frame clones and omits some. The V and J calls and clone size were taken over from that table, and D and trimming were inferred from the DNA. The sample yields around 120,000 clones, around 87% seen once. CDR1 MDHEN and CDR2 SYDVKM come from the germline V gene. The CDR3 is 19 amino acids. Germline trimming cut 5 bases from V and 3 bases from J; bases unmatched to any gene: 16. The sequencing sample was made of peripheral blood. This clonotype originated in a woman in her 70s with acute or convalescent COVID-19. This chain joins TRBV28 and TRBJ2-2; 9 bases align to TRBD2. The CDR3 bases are TGTGCCAGCAGTCTCCGACTAGCGGTCATGGTAGTCGACACCGGGGAGCTGTTTTTT. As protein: CASSLRLAVMVVDTGELFF.